This T cell receptor beta chain was retrieved from a study of shared clonotypes between healthy human individuals (dated by TCRdb to 2018 to 2020). Study-wide context: The cohort comprised a couple of women and three men aged 18 to 49 years. Per donor, three plates each were used for CD4 naive and CD4 memory, two for CD8 naive, and one for CD8 memory. The study deeply sequenced blood TCR repertoires of five healthy adults to estimate repertoire size and the extent of clonotype sharing between individuals. Libraries were prepared and TCR repertoires were sequenced by different laboratories using diverse techniques, in order to increase sequencing depth and limit assay-specific biases. Each donor's leukapheresis produced roughly between about 0.8 and 8.9 billion PBMCs. The paper's findings and limits, for the study overall: Pairwise subsampling led to the expectation that sequencing depth would affect the degree of clonotype sharing among donors. Sampling was restricted to blood, and TCR repertoires in tissues likely differ from the TCR repertoires found in blood. Larger estimated clonotype richness was generally found for naive subsets than for memory subsets. Compared with non-shared clonotypes, clonotypes shared by all four sorted-subset donors had higher generation probabilities. Rarefaction of sorted-subset datasets indicated incomplete sequencing despite the large sequencing depth. The genetic and exposure-history diversity represented was limited by the small number of donors. When a few donors were compared, the shared fraction of clonotypes was around 5.1% for naive CD4, more than 3% for naive CD8, about 2.4% for memory CD4, and 0.4% for memory CD8.

Using the deep immunoSEQ assay, multiplex PCR amplified TCR CDR3 regions from genomic DNA. Extracted genomic DNA from each cell subset was distributed evenly across all wells of several immunoSEQ 96-well plates, and each plate was treated as a replicate. For sorted subsets, each replicate PCR was loaded with roughly 190 ng genomic DNA, equivalent to 25,000 to 35,000 T cell genomes. Purified libraries were quantified with a Qubit 3.0 fluorometer, sized on a Bioanalyzer 2100, and re-quantified with the KAPA Library Quantification kit. Each immunoSEQ 96-well plate was sequenced on its own single-read 150-cycle Illumina NextSeq 550 flow cell. The source study handled its data this way. The immunoSEQ output contained only junctional sequences without quality scores, so filtering could not match that applied to full-length reads. To assign V/J genes and CDR3, sequences were annotated using PyIR, a Python wrapper for IgBLAST v1.9, with IMGT germline references. Any read was removed if the V/J assignment was weak (E-value above 1e-6), the CDR3 was missing, or the read contained stop codons, out-of-frame junctions, or ambiguous translated residues. V3J clonotypes were defined by identical inferred V gene, J gene, and CDR3 amino acid sequence. To compute the percentage overlap between repertoires, the number of shared unique clonotypes was divided by the size of the smaller repertoire. Repertoire richness was assessed with RTK rarefaction, the Chao1 estimator, and Recon v2.1 estimates of unobserved clonotypes. Generation probabilities were computed with OLGA for all TCRbeta clonotypes obtained by the gDNA method from a few donors. The source is immuneACCESS, and TCRdb retained only in-frame sequences with V and J called. Part of the clones is not carried over; for the studies checked, unresolved V genes explain less than half of this, and the remainder is unexplained. The V and J calls and clone size were taken over from that table, and D and trimming were inferred from the DNA. The sample data list about 2.4 million clones, and just over 90% of these were observed just once. Jointly, the top ten make up roughly 0.13% of the sample.

This clone showed up just once. The antigen it binds to is not known. There are no base qualities to consult, and no much larger clone falls within one base. The donors were healthy, HIV-negative adults with no recently reported acute infections or vaccinations. Every donor was a Caucasian adult residing in Nashville, Tennessee, USA. CD4+ T cells were enriched through magnetic negative selection, after which naive cells were positively selected on CD45RA and the remaining negative fraction served as the memory subset. After blood collection by leukapheresis, PBMCs were isolated using Ficoll-Histopaque density gradient centrifugation and then cryopreserved in the vapor phase of liquid nitrogen. Analytical flow cytometry was used to check the purity and quantity of each magnetically sorted T cell population. Genomic DNA was isolated from each sorted fraction and quantified by UV absorbance on a Nanodrop 2000c.

The sequencing sample was made of naive CD4+ T cells sorted from blood. The cell subset or site label here, explained by the study, means: CD45RA+ positively selected. This receptor was identified in a young man in good health.

CDR3 reads: CAISGGTGRYEQYF. In nucleotides, the sequence is TGTGCCATCAGCGGAGGGACAGGGCGCTACGAGCAGTACTTC. This chain is built from TRBV10-3 and TRBJ2-7; TRBD1 lines up with 9 middle nucleotides. The CDR3 holds 14 amino acids from the cysteine to the phenylalanine. Only CDR3 DNA is held: 42 bases, read in frame from base 1. Ends trimmed: V by 6 bases, J by 3 bases; bases unmatched to a gene: 6. From a lookup of the germline V gene, CDR1 and CDR2 are ENHRY and SYGVKD.